One sample yielded the 27 T cell receptor beta chains listed below, sequenced in a study. Each CDR3 protein gets one entry after TCRdb re-called the 5' RACE reads with MiXCR. Of 55,000 to 80,000 distinct CDR3 sequences in the sample, 20% to 25% are singletons; the top ten hold over 2.5%. Sequenced: memory CD4+ T cells sorted from a lymph node. Documented subset: memory CD4+ T cells, CD4+CD45RO+CD25-. The receptors derive from a female donor with breast cancer.

This chain connects TRBV5-1 to TRBJ1-1; tentative D call: TRBD1 (5 bases). There are 16 residues in the CDR3. Between the trimmed V and J ends, which lost 4 bases and 2 bases, there was a span of 18 bases. Germline-derived CDR1 and CDR2 are SGHRS and YFSETQ. DNA for the CDR3: TGCGCCAGCAGCCCCCTGGGAGTGAGGGACAACACTGAAGCTTTCTTT. It codes for CASSPLGVRDNTEAFF.

This sequence joins TRBV4-2 and TRBJ1-2, with D hard to call. The germline V gene encodes CDR1 LGHNA and CDR2 YNFKEQ. CDR3 length equals 15 residues. V lost 4 bases and J 2 bases, leaving 14 bases between the germline ends. The CDR3 is CASSPLLDGNYGYTF. The CDR3 DNA reads as TGTGCCAGCAGCCCACTACTAGACGGGAACTATGGCTACACCTTC.

The chain joins TRBV6-1 to TRBJ2-3; D is perhaps TRBD2 (7 bases). Germline V gene sequence: CDR1 MNHNS, CDR2 SASEGT. Trimming removed 1 base from V and 4 bases from J, with 12 bases in between. CDR3 length: 15 amino acids. In DNA form, the CDR3 reads TGTGCCAGCAGTGAAGTTGGGAGGGGGGCAGATACGCAGTATTTT. Protein product: CASSEVGRGADTQYF.

Here the CDR3 reads CASSLGHLNTEAFF. For the CDR3, the DNA is TGCGCCAGCAGTCTGGGGCACCTGAACACTGAAGCTTTCTTT. This chain uses TRBV4-1 with TRBJ1-1; TRBD1 might be the D (5 bases). V lost 6 bases and J lost 0, with 11 bases in between. Germline-derived CDR1 and CDR2 are MGHRA and YSYEKL. The CDR3 is made up of 14 amino acids.

The V call is TRBV29-1, the J call TRBJ1-5; D unresolved. The CDR3 loop spans 13 amino acids. CDR1 is SQVTM, CDR2 ANQGSEA, per germline. The V and J ends lost 6 bases and 5 bases respectively, with 14 bases between them. Written as DNA, the CDR3 is TGCAGCGTGGTAGACAATTTCGATCAGCCCCAGCATTTT. The encoded protein is CSVVDNFDQPQHF.

This clonotype appeared many times. The gene calls are TRBV5-5 and TRBJ2-3; D is possibly TRBD1 (6 bases). Germline CDR1 SGHKS, CDR2 YYEKEE (reference sequence). V lost 5 bases to trimming and J lost 2 bases, with 12 bases between them. The CDR3 has 14 residues. The CDR3 bases are TGTGCCAGCAGGCGAGCAGGGGACACAGATACGCAGTATTTT. This sequence encodes CASRRAGDTDTQYF.

This clonotype was seen a few times. A single base separates this from a much larger clone, so it may be a read error. The gene calls are TRBV2 and TRBJ1-2; D is unresolved. The CDR3 covers 14 residues. Germline CDR1 is SNHLY and CDR2 is FYNNEI. CDR3 bases: TGTGCCAGCAGTGAAGCGGGGTCATACGGAGGCTACGCCTTC. This translates into CASSEAGSYGGYAF. The variable domain in full, with the rest retrieved from reference TRBV2 and TRBJ1-2, is EPEVTQTPSHQVTQMGQEVILRCVPISNHLYFYWYRQILGQKVEFLVSFYNNEISEKSEIFDDQFSVERPDGSNFTLKIRSTKLEDSAMYFCASSEAGSYGGYAFGSGTRLTVV.

The chain has TRBV5-1 and TRBJ2-5, with 7 bases lining up with TRBD1. This CDR3 region has 13 residues. Germline trimming cut 3 bases from V and 3 bases from J; bases unmatched to any gene: 2. Germline CDR1 reads SGHRS; CDR2 reads YFSETQ. The DNA for the CDR3 is TGCGCCAGCAGCTCAGGGGGAGAAGAGACCCAGTACTTC. Encoded protein: CASSSGGEETQYF.

At least ten counts were recorded for this clonotype. The gene calls are TRBV20-1 and TRBJ2-3; D tentatively reads TRBD1 or TRBD2 (5 bases each). V lost 3 bases, J lost 0 bases, and 7 bases lay in between. Germline values: CDR1 DFQATT, CDR2 SNEGSKA (reference sequence). The CDR3 has 13 residues. The CDR3: CSARGPSTDTQYF. Written as DNA, the CDR3 is TGCAGTGCTAGGGGACCTAGCACAGATACGCAGTATTTT.

This clonotype appeared a few times. The chain employs TRBV7-2 and TRBJ2-1, with 10 bases matching TRBD2. From germline, CDR1 is SGHTA and CDR2 FQGNSA. V lost 2 bases and J lost 8; bases outside the gene matches: 6. CDR3 length: 15 residues. The CDR3 DNA is TGTGCCAGCAGCTTATACCCTAGCGGGAGCTATGAGCAGTTCTTC. Amino acid sequence: CASSLYPSGSYEQFF.

In this sample, this clonotype turned up a few times. The chain couples TRBV20-1 to TRBJ2-4, with D perhaps assigned TRBD1 or TRBD2 (5 bases each). V was trimmed by 3 bases and J by 0 bases, leaving 12 bases between them. CDR3 size: 15 residues. Germline V gives CDR1 DFQATT, CDR2 SNEGSKA (reference sequence). The CDR3 nucleotides read TGCAGTGCTAGGGAGAGGGGTCTAGCCAAAAACATTCAGTACTTC. Its translation: CSARERGLAKNIQYF.

This clonotype was counted between two and nine times. The chain is built from TRBV2 and TRBJ1-2; D perhaps matches TRBD1 (6 bases). There are 12 residues in the CDR3. The V and J ends lost 2 bases and 8 bases respectively, with 9 bases between them. Germline loops: CDR1 SNHLY, CDR2 FYNNEI. This CDR3 reads CASSEWGGGYTF. The CDR3, as DNA: TGTGCCAGCAGTGAATGGGGGGGCGGCTACACCTTC.

This clonotype has more than one count but fewer than ten. This chain links TRBV7-3 with TRBJ2-5; the D gene is possibly TRBD1 (5 bases). The CDR3 extends over 15 amino acids. V lost 2 bases and J lost 0, with 10 bases in between. Germline-derived CDR1 and CDR2 are SGHTA and FQGTGA. CDR3 in amino acids: CASSLHKGNQETQYF. As DNA, the CDR3 is TGTGCCAGCAGCTTACACAAGGGGAACCAAGAGACCCAGTACTTC.

This clonotype occurred a few times. The gene calls are TRBV12-3 or TRBV12-4 and TRBJ1-3; no reliable D call. CDR3 length: 14 residues. Trimming took off 2 bases at V and 0 bases at J, with 5 bases between the two ends. CDR3 bases: TGTGCCAGCAGTTTACGTAGCTCTGGAAACACCATATATTTT. Translated: CASSLRSSGNTIYF.

The chain uses TRBV5-6 and TRBJ1-2, with D hard to call. This CDR3 region has 13 residues. With 0 bases removed from V and 3 bases from J, the gap between germline ends came to 6 bases. Germline assignment: CDR1 SGHDT and CDR2 YYEEEE. The CDR3 DNA is TGTGCCAGCAGCTTGGTCGGCCACTATGGCTACACCTTC. Translation gives CASSLVGHYGYTF. Full variable domain (missing parts from reference TRBV5-6 and TRBJ1-2): DAGVTQSPTHLIKTRGQQVTLRCSPKSGHDTVSWYQQALGQGPQFIFQYYEEEERQRGNFPDRFSGHQFPNYSSELNVNALLLGDSALYLCASSLVGHYGYTFGSGTRLTVV.

In its sample, this clonotype was seen a few times. CDR3 region: CASSLGGRLSYNEQFF. DNA of the CDR3: TGTGCCAGCAGCTTAGGGGGGCGTCTCTCCTACAATGAGCAGTTCTTC. The chain couples TRBV7-2 to TRBJ2-1; D possibly corresponds to TRBD1 (6 bases). Germline V gene lookup returns CDR1 SGHTA and CDR2 FQGNSA. This CDR3 has 16 residues. With 1 base removed from V and 0 bases from J, the gap between germline ends came to 10 bases. Full variable domain (rest looked up from reference TRBV7-2 and TRBJ2-1): GAGVSQSPSNKVTEKGKDVELRCDPISGHTALYWYRQSLGQGLEFLIYFQGNSAPDKSGLPSDRFSAERTGGSVSTLTIQRTQQEDSAVYLCASSLGGRLSYNEQFFGPGTRLTVL.

The chain employs TRBV4-2 and TRBJ1-6; D might be TRBD1 (6 bases). Trimming took 0 bases from V and 12 from J, leaving 12 bases between them. The CDR3 is 14 amino acids. Germline loops: CDR1 LGHNA, CDR2 YNFKEQ. CDR3 bases: TGTGCCAGCAGCCAAGAGGACAGTCTTAGACCCCTCCACTTT. It specifies CASSQEDSLRPLHF.

V usage is TRBV4-2 and J usage is TRBJ2-5; no reliable D call. This CDR3 comprises 13 residues. Per the germline V gene, CDR1 is LGHNA and CDR2 is YNFKEQ. The germline V and J ends were trimmed by 5 bases and 7 bases, with 14 bases remaining between them. CDR3 sequence: CASSNPAGGTQYF. CDR3 nucleotide sequence: TGTGCCAGCAGCAACCCCGCCGGCGGGACCCAGTACTTC.

This clonotype was counted many times. This rearrangement joins TRBV5-1 to TRBJ2-7; the match to TRBD2 covers 9 bases. V shed 7 bases and J 4 bases; nucleotides not matched to a gene: 9. The CDR3 length is 14 residues. Germline V gene sequence: CDR1 SGHRS, CDR2 YFSETQ. CDR3 nucleotides: TGCGCCAGCCGGACGACTAGCGGAAATTACGAGCAGTACTTC. As protein: CASRTTSGNYEQYF.

The rearrangement links TRBV5-1 to TRBJ1-5; D is uncertain. Deletions cut 0 bases from V and 5 bases from J, with 12 bases between. The germline gives CDR1 SGHRS, CDR2 YFSETQ. This CDR3 region has 15 residues. CDR3 in amino acids: CASSLAVGEDQPQHF. In DNA, the CDR3 is TGCGCCAGCAGCTTGGCGGTCGGGGAGGATCAGCCCCAGCATTTT.

To note about this clonotype: A junction boundary mismatches the germline segment, possibly from a read error. The rearrangement uses TRBV6-1 and TRBJ1-6, with D maybe TRBD1 (6 bases). The CDR3 has 16 residues. CDR1 MNHNS and CDR2 SASEGT come from the germline V gene. The CDR3 loop reads CASSEENYSGVSPLHF. CDR3 in DNA: TGTGCCAGCAGCGAAGAGAACTATTCAGGGGTTTCACCCCTCCACTTT.

On this clonotype: This may be a read error, as it is one base from a much larger clone. The CDR3 DNA sequence: TGTGCAGGTCGCTTAGTGGTCAGGGGAGTGACTAGCGTCGACGAGCAGTACTTC. Translated, it gives CAGRLVVRGVTSVDEQYF. The chain couples TRBV12-2 to TRBJ2-7; the table assigns TRBD2, which was not confirmed against the DNA. TRBV12-2 is marked as a pseudogene. This CDR3 is 18 amino acids long.

The chain is built from TRBV18 and TRBJ1-1; a weak D match, TRBD1 (5 bases). Trimming took 6 bases from V and 4 from J, leaving 15 bases between them. In germline, CDR1 is KGHSH, CDR2 LQKENI. The CDR3 is 14 residues long. DNA for the CDR3: TGTGCCAGCTCGCCGGGACGGAGGGGCACTGAAGCTTTCTTT. The encoded protein is CASSPGRRGTEAFF. The variable domain in full, with the rest retrieved from reference TRBV18 and TRBJ1-1, is NAGVMQNPRHLVRRRGQEARLRCSPMKGHSHVYWYRQLPEEGLKFMVYLQKENIIDESGMPKERFSAEFPKEGPSILRIQQVVRGDSAAYFCASSPGRRGTEAFFGQGTRLTVV.

Details on this clonotype: A read error may account for a junction end that differs from germline. The CDR3 nucleotides are TGTGCCGGCAGTTTATCCCAGGGGGCCTACGAGCAGTACTTC. Its protein is CAGSLSQGAYEQYF. V and J are TRBV28 and TRBJ2-7; 7 bases are a match to TRBD1. CDR3 length: 14 amino acids. The V gene's germline CDR1 is MDHEN and CDR2 SYDVKM.

The rearrangement joins TRBV6-6 to TRBJ2-5; the D call may be TRBD1 or TRBD2 (7 bases each). Germline CDR1 MNHNY, CDR2 SVGAGI (reference sequence). V was pared by 6 bases and J by 4 bases, with 21 bases between. This CDR3 comprises 16 residues. The CDR3 here is CASSPHALRGGETQYF. The CDR3 DNA sequence: TGTGCCAGCAGCCCACACGCGCTCAGGGGGGGAGAGACCCAGTACTTC.

Notes on this clonotype: The junction and the germline gene differ at one end; a read error may be behind it. The chain is built from TRBV10-3 and TRBJ1-2; D possibly corresponds to TRBD1 (5 bases). Germline V gene sequence: CDR1 ENHRY, CDR2 SYGVKD. This CDR3 comprises 17 residues. The CDR3 region is CAISESQKRGSNHGYTF. CDR3 in DNA: TGTGCCATCAGTGAGTCTCAAAAAAGGGGCTCTAACCATGGCTACACCTTC.

This clonotype occurred many times. The V call is TRBV20-1, the J call TRBJ1-6; D perhaps matches TRBD1 (5 bases). The length of the CDR3 is 13 residues. Trimming removed 3 bases at V and 6 bases at J, with 9 bases between. Germline CDR1 is DFQATT and CDR2 is SNEGSKA (reference sequence). The CDR3 coding sequence is TGCAGTGCTAGCAGGGACCTTAATTCACCCCTCCACTTT. Translated, it gives CSASRDLNSPLHF.